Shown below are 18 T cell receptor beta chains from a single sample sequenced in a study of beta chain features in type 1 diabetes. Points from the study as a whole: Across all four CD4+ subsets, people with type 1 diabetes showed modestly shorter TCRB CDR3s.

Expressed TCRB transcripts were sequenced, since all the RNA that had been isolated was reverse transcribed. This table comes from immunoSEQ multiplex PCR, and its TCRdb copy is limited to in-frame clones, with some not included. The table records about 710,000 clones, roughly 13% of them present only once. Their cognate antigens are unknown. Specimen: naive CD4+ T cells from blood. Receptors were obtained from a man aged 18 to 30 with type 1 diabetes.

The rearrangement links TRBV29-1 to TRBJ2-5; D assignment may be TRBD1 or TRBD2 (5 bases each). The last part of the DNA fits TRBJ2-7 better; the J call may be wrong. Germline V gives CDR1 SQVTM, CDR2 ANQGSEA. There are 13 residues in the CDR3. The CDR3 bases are TGCAGCGTACGAGAGGGGTTGTCCTACGAGCAGTACTTC. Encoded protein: CSVREGLSYEQYF.

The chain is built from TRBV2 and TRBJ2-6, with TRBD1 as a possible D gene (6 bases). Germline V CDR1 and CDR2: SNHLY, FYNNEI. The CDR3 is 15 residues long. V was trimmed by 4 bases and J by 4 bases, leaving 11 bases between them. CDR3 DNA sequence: TGTGCCAGCAGTGGCGACAGGTCCGGGGCCAACGTCCTGACTTTC. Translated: CASSGDRSGANVLTF.

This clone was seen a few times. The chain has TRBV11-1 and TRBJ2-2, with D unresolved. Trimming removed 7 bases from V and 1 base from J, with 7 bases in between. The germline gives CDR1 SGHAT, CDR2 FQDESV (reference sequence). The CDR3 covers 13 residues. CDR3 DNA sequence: TGTGCCAGCAAGCTTCAGAACACCGGGGAGCTGTTTTTT. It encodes CASKLQNTGELFF.

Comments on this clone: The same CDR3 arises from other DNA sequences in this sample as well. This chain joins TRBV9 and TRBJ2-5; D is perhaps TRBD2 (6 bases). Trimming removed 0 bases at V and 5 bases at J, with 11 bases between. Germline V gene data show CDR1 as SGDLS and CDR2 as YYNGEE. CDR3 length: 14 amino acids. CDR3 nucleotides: TGTGCCAGCAGCGTAGGGGGAGGCGGGGAGACCCAGTACTTC. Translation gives CASSVGGGGETQYF.

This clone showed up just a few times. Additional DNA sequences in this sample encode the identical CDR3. The CDR3 loop is CSVEGQGYEQYF. CDR3 coding DNA: TGCAGCGTTGAGGGACAGGGGTACGAGCAGTACTTC. V gene TRBV29-1 combines with J gene TRBJ2-7; TRBD1 aligns across 10 bases. The CDR3 consists of 12 residues. The trim removed 3 bases at V and 4 bases at J, leaving 0 bases unmatched. The germline CDR1 and CDR2 sequences are SQVTM and ANQGSEA.

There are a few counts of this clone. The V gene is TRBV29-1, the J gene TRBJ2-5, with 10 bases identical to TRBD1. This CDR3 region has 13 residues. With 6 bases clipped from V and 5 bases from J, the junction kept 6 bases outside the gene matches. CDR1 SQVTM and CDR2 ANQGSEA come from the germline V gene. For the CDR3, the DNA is TGCAGCGTAATGACAGGGGGCGATGAGACCCAGTACTTC. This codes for CSVMTGGDETQYF.

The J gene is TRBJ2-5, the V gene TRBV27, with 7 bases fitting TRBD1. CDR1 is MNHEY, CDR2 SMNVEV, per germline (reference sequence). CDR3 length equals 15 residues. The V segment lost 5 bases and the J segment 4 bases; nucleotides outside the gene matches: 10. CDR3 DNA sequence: TGTGCCAGCAGTAACACAGGGGTCCATCCAGAGACCCAGTACTTC. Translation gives CASSNTGVHPETQYF.

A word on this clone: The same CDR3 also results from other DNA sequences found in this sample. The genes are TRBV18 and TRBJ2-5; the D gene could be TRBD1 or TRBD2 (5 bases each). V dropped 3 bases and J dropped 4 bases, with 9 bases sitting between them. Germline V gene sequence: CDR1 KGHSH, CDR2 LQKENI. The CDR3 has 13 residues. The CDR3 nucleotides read TGTGCCAGCTCACCGGCTGGGGGAGAGACCCAGTACTTC. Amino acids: CASSPAGGETQYF.

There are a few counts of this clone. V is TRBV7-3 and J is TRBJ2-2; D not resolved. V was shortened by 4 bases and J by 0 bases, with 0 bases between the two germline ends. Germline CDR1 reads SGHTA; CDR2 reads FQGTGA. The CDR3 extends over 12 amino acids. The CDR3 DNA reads TGTGCCAGCAGCTCGAACACCGGGGAGCTGTTTTTT. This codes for CASSSNTGELFF.

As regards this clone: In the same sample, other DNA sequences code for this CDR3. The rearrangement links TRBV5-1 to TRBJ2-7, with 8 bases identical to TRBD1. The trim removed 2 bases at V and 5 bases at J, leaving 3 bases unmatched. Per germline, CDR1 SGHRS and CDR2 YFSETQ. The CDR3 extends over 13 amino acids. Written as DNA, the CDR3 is TGCGCCAGCAGCTTAGGACAGGGTCACGAGCAGTACTTC. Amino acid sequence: CASSLGQGHEQYF.

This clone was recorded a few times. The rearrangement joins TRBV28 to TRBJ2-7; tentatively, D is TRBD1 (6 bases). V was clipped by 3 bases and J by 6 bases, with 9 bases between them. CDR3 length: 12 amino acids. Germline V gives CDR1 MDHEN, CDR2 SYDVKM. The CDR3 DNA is TGTGCCAGCAGTTTCCTGACAGGCGAGCAGTACTTC. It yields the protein CASSFLTGEQYF.

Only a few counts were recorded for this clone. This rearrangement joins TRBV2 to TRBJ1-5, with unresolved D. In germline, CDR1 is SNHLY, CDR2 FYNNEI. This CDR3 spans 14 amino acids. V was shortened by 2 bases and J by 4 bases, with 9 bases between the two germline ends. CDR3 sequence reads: CASSESTVNQPQHF. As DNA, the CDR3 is TGTGCCAGCAGTGAATCGACGGTGAATCAGCCCCAGCATTTT.

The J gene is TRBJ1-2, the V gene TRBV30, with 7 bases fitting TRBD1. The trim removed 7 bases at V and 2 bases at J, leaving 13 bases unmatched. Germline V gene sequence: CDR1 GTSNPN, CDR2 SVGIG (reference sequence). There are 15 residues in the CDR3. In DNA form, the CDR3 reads TGTGCCTCAAAAGCCGGGACAGCTTTCAACTATGGCTACACCTTC. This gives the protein CASKAGTAFNYGYTF.

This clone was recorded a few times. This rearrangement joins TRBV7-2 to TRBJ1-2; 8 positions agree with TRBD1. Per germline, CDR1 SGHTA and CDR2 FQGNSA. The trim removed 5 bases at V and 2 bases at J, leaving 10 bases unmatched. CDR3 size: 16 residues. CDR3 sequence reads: CASSLTGGPPNYGYTF. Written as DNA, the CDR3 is TGTGCCAGCAGCCTTACAGGGGGGCCGCCGAACTATGGCTACACCTTC.

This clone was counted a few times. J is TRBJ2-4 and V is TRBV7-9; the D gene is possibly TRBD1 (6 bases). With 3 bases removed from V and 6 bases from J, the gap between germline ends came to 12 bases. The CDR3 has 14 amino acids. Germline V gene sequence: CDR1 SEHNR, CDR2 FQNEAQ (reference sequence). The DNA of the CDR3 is TGTGCCAGCAGCTTGACCTCAGGGGTAAACATTCAGTACTTC. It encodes CASSLTSGVNIQYF.

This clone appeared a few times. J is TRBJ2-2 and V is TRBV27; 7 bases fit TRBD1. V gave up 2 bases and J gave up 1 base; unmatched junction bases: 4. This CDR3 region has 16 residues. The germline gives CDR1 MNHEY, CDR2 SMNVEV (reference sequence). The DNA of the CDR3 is TGTGCCAGCAGTTTAAGAGGGGGCGGGAACACCGGGGAGCTGTTTTTT. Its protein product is CASSLRGGGNTGELFF.

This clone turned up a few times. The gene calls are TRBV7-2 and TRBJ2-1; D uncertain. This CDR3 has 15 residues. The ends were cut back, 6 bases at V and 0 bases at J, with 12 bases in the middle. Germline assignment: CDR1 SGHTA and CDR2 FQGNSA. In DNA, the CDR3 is TGTGCCAGCAGTCCTGACGGCCTCTCCTACAATGAGCAGTTCTTC. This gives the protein CASSPDGLSYNEQFF.

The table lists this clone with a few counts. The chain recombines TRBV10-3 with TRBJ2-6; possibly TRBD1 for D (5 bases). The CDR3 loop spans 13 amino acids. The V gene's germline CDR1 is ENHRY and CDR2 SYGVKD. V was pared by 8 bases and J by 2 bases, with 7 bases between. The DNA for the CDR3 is TGTGCCATCGGGGCAGCTGGGGCCAACGTCCTGACTTTC. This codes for CAIGAAGANVLTF.